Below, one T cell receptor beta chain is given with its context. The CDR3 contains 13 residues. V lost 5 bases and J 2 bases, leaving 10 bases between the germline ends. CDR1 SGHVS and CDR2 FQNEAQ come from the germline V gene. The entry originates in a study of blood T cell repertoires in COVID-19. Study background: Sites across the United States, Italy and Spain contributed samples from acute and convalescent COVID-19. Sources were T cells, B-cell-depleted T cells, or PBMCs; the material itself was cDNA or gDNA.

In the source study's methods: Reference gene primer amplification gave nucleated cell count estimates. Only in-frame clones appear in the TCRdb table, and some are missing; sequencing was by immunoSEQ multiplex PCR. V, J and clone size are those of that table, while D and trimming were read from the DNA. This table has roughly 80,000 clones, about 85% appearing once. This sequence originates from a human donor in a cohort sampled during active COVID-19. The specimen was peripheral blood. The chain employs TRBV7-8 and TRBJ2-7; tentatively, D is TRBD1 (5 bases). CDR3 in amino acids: CASSLGHTYEQYF. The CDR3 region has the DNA TGTGCCAGCAGCCTAGGACATACCTACGAGCAGTACTTC.